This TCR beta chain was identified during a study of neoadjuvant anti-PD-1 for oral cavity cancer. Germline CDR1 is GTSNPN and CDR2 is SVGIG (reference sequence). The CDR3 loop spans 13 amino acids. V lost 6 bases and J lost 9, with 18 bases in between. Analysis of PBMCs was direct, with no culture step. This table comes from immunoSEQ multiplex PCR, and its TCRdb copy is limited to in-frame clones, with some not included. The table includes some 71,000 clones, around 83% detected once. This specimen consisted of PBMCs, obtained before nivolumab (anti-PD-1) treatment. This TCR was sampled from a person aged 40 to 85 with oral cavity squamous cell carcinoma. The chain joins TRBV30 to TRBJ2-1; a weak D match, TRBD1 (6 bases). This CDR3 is CACNLLQGGEQFF. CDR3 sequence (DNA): TGTGCCTGTAACCTCTTACAGGGCGGTGAGCAGTTCTTC.